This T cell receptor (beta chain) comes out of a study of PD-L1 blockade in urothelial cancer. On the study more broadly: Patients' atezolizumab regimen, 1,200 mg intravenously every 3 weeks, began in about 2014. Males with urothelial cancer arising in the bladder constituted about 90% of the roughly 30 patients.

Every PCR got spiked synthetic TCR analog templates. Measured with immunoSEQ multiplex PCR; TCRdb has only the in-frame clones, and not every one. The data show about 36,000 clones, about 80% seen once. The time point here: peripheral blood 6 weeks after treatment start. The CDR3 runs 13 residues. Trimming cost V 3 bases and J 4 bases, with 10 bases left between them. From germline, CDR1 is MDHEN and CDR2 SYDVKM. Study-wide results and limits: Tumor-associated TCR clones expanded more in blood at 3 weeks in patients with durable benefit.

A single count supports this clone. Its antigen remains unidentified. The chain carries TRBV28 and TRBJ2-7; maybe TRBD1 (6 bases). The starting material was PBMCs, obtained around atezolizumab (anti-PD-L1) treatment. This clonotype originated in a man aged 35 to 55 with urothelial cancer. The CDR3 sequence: CASSLGRGYEQYF. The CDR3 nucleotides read TGTGCCAGCAGTTTGGGCAGGGGTTACGAGCAGTACTTC.